The sequence of this T cell receptor (beta chain) was determined in a study of T cell changes during pregnancy in multiple sclerosis. The data were produced by immunoSEQ multiplex PCR, yet TCRdb's version contains in-frame clones alone and is incomplete. The sample holds roughly 83,000 clones; approximately 90% are singletons and the top ten take roughly 3.5%. Germline V lookup: CDR1 SQVTM, CDR2 ANQGSEA. With V trimmed by 6 bases and J by 5 bases, 5 bases remained unmatched. This CDR3 has 13 residues. The sample here was PBMCs, taken in the first trimester of pregnancy. The sequence came from a female donor in good health, serving as a control in a pregnancy study. Some clones in this sample may be carry-over from other donors' samples. The chain uses TRBV29-1 and TRBJ2-5; 11 bases map to TRBD1. The CDR3 DNA is TGCAGCGTCAACGGACAGGGGGCGGAGACCCAGTACTTC. Its translation is CSVNGQGAETQYF.